These 12 T cell receptor beta chains originate from one sample sequenced in a study of T cell changes during pregnancy in multiple sclerosis. Clones were read by immunoSEQ multiplex PCR, and TCRdb kept only the in-frame ones, dropping some. The sample holds 40,000 to 45,000 clones; roughly 90% are singletons and the top ten take around 6.7%. The sample in question was CD8+ T cells from peripheral blood mononuclear cells, obtained in the third trimester of pregnancy. The receptor source for this set is a female donor with multiple sclerosis, enrolled in a pregnancy study.

The chain has TRBV5-6 and TRBJ2-7; tentatively, D is TRBD2 (6 bases). Germline V CDR1 and CDR2: SGHDT, YYEEEE. V lost 6 bases and J 0 bases, leaving 10 bases between the germline ends. The CDR3 has 13 amino acids. CDR3 nucleotide sequence: TGTGCCAGCACGACGGGAGACTCCTACGAGCAGTACTTC. It encodes CASTTGDSYEQYF.

This clone was detected once. The rearrangement joins TRBV9 to TRBJ2-7, with D possibly TRBD2 on 5 matching bases. V lost 2 bases, J lost 3 bases, and 9 bases lay in between. The germline CDR1 and CDR2 sequences are SGDLS and YYNGEE. The CDR3 length is 13 residues. Here the CDR3 reads CASSVRVGYEQYF. In DNA form, the CDR3 reads TGTGCCAGCAGCGTGCGGGTCGGCTACGAGCAGTACTTC.

The chain is built from TRBV6-4 and TRBJ2-2; tentatively, D is TRBD1 (7 bases). The CDR3 is 14 residues long. Germline CDR1 MRHNA, CDR2 SNTAGT. V was pared by 7 bases and J by 6 bases, with 15 bases between. The DNA for the CDR3 is TGTGCCAGCACCCCCCAGGGGGGCGCCGGGGAGCTGTTTTTT. It codes for CASTPQGGAGELFF.

The genes are TRBV6-5 and TRBJ2-7; 13 bases are shared with TRBD2. The CDR3 is 15 amino acids. The V and J ends lost 4 bases and 2 bases, in that order; junction bases with no gene match: 2. Germline CDR1 reads MNHEY; CDR2 reads SVGAGI. The CDR3 is CASSSGTSGAYEQYF. The CDR3 DNA is TGTGCCAGCAGTTCCGGGACTAGCGGGGCCTACGAGCAGTACTTC.

The chain employs TRBV4-3 and TRBJ1-1, with 10 bases lining up with TRBD1. J lost 5 bases, V lost 2 bases, and 8 bases had no gene match. This CDR3 spans 16 amino acids. Germline V lookup: CDR1 LGHNA, CDR2 YSLEER. The CDR3 protein is CASSQNDLDRGTEAFF. CDR3 in DNA: TGCGCCAGCAGCCAAAACGACCTGGACAGGGGGACTGAAGCTTTCTTT.

The sample holds one count of this clone. The chain links TRBV29-1 to TRBJ2-3, with 13 bases fitting TRBD2. Germline lookup yields CDR1 SQVTM and CDR2 ANQGSEA. The length of the CDR3 is 15 residues. With 6 bases clipped from V and 5 bases from J, the junction kept 8 bases outside the gene matches. The DNA of the CDR3 is TGCAGCGTCCAACTAGCGGGGGGGCAGGGAGATACGCAGTATTTT. Amino acids: CSVQLAGGQGDTQYF.

This sequence joins TRBV4-3 and TRBJ2-7; 7 bases are shared with TRBD1. This CDR3 comprises 16 residues. CDR1 and CDR2 (germline): LGHNA, YSLEER. The trim removed 1 base at V and 3 bases at J, leaving 9 bases unmatched. CDR3 region: CASSQGDLAGGYEQYF. The DNA of the CDR3 is TGCGCCAGCAGCCAAGGTGATTTGGCAGGGGGCTACGAGCAGTACTTC.

The rearrangement joins TRBV7-3 to TRBJ2-2; 9 bases line up with TRBD1. The V and J ends lost 6 bases and 6 bases, in that order; junction bases with no gene match: 11. Germline V gives CDR1 SGHTA, CDR2 FQGTGA. CDR3 size: 16 residues. The CDR3, as DNA: TGTGCCAGCAGTTCCTTATTCACAGGGGGCTCCGGGGAGCTGTTTTTT. It encodes CASSSLFTGGSGELFF. The variable domain in full, with the rest retrieved from reference TRBV7-3 and TRBJ2-2, is GAGVSQTPSNKVTEKGKYVELRCDPISGHTALYWYRQSLGQGPEFLIYFQGTGAADDSGLPNDRFFAVRPEGSVSTLKIQRTERGDSAVYLCASSSLFTGGSGELFFGEGSRLTVL.

The rearrangement uses TRBV15 and TRBJ2-2, with D possibly matching TRBD1 (6 bases). Germline V gene sequence: CDR1 LNHNV, CDR2 YYDKDF (reference sequence). The CDR3 totals 13 residues. V shed 4 bases and J shed 7 bases, with 10 bases lying between them. Here the CDR3 reads CATSTDRHGELFF. Written as DNA, the CDR3 is TGTGCCACCAGCACCGACAGGCACGGGGAGCTGTTTTTT.

The genes are TRBV4-3 and TRBJ2-3; tentatively, D is TRBD1 (5 bases). The CDR3 has 17 residues. Germline CDR1 and CDR2: LGHNA and YSLEER. Trimming cost V 1 base and J 0 bases, with 14 bases left between them. For the CDR3, the DNA is TGCGCCAGCAGCCAAGCAGGGTTGGAGACTAGCACAGATACGCAGTATTTT. Protein sequence: CASSQAGLETSTDTQYF.

This sequence joins TRBV28 and TRBJ1-1, with D unresolved. This CDR3 is 15 amino acids long. Trimming shortened V by 4 bases and J by 0 bases, and 12 bases separated the two germline ends. The germline CDR1 and CDR2 sequences are MDHEN and SYDVKM. CDR3: CASSSYRGLNTEAFF. The CDR3 nucleotides are TGTGCCAGCAGTTCGTACCGCGGATTGAACACTGAAGCTTTCTTT.

The rearrangement links TRBV28 to TRBJ1-6, with 7 bases identical to TRBD1. Unmatched junction bases numbered 9, after V lost 5 bases and J lost 8 bases. Looked up from germline, CDR1 is MDHEN and CDR2 is SYDVKM. This CDR3 is 15 amino acids long. The CDR3 bases are TGTGCCAGCAGTACCGGGACAGCAGCTTATTCACCCCTCCACTTT. Amino acids: CASSTGTAAYSPLHF.